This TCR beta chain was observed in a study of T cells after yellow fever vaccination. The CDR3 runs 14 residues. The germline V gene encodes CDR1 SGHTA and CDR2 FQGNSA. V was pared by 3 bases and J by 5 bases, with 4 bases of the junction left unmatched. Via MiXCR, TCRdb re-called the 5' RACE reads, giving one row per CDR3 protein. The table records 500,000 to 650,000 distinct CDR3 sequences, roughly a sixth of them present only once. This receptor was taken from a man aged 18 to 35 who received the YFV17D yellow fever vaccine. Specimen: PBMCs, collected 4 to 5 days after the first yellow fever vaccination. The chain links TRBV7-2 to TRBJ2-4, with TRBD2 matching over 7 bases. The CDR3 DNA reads TGTGCCAGCAGCTTTAACCGGGGGGAAAACATTCAGTACTTC. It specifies CASSFNRGENIQYF.